This T cell receptor (beta chain) originates from a study of vaccination and CD4 T cells after COVID-19. Background on the study: At days 161 to 241 post-vaccination, as well as at day 14, a few convalescent patients were sampled.

A word on this clonotype: Its antigen is still unknown.

Trimming shortened V by 1 base and J by 6 bases, and 12 bases separated the two germline ends. Per the germline V gene, CDR1 is LNHDA and CDR2 is SQIVND (reference sequence). CDR3 size: 14 residues. Time point in this sample: late sampling 161 to 241 days after vaccination in a few convalescent patients. The treatment was: roughly nine-day PBMC culture with coronavirus spike peptide pools or control peptides (ViraFEST assay). General observations from the study: Convalescent patients' median share of reactive clones seen only post-vaccination was approximately 85%.

CD4+ T cells that had been cultured provided DNA sequenced with the Oncomine TCR Beta short-read assay. Using its own MiXCR run on the PCR reads, TCRdb lists one record per CDR3 protein. The sample lists 20,000 to 25,000 distinct CDR3 sequences; approximately 40% were seen once. V and J are TRBV19 and TRBJ1-1; D not certain. This receptor was identified in a human donor who had recovered from COVID-19. Material: CD4+ T cells from blood, cultured in vitro, obtained about 7 months after SARS-CoV-2 vaccination. Here the CDR3 reads CASSIGGGRPEAFF. DNA of the CDR3: TGTGCCAGTAGTATAGGAGGAGGGCGTCCTGAAGCTTTCTTT.